Below, 17 T cell receptor beta chains from the same sample are listed, as sequenced in a study of CD8+ T cells in alopecia areata. Extracted RNA was reverse transcribed into cDNA, the sequencing template. Only in-frame clones appear in the TCRdb table, and some are missing; sequencing was by immunoSEQ multiplex PCR. Altogether about 270,000 clones were found in the sample, and no singletons occur. Scientists pooled cutaneous lymph node cells and sorted them on CD4, CD8alpha, NKG2D, NKG2ACE and other markers. Sequencing was performed on CD4+ T cells sorted from a lymph node. These receptors were taken from a C3H/HeJ mouse with alopecia areata. MHC haplotype: H2-k.

Worth noting for this clone: Genes and germline come from the mouse. The sequenced CDR3 bases are TGTGCCAGCAGTGGAGCAGGGAGCTCCTAT. Protein sequence: CASSGAGSSY. The CDR3 as a whole reads CASSGAGSSYEQYF. The chain carries TRBV13-3 and TRBJ2-7, with a weak D call TRBD1 (5 bases). The read gets to within 4 residues of the CDR3 end, and the germline J gene fills in the rest. Trimming removed 3 bases from V and 0 bases from J, with 10 bases in between. Germline V gives CDR1 NNHDY, CDR2 SYVADS. This CDR3 contains 14 residues.

A word on this clone: Gene names are the mouse ones. The sequence runs out 3 residues before the end of the CDR3; the remainder is reconstructed from the germline J gene. The chain carries TRBV19 and TRBJ1-6; D uncertain. TRBJ1-6 is noted as an ORF with a role that remains uncertain. V lost 6 bases and J 0 bases, leaving 10 bases between the germline ends. Per germline, CDR1 FNHDT and CDR2 SITEND (reference sequence). The CDR3 covers 15 residues. CDR3: CASTPGNSYNSPLYF. CDR3 DNA, as far as it was read: TGTGCCAGCACCCCAGGAAATTCCTATAATTCGCCC.

About this clone itself: The genes and germline here are from mouse. The read terminates 4 residues ahead of where the CDR3 ends, so the germline J gene completes it. The chain combines TRBV2 with TRBJ1-2; D is unresolved. Trimming removed 1 base from V and 3 bases from J, with 12 bases in between. Germline V CDR1 and CDR2: LGHNA, YSYQKL. The CDR3 is 15 residues long. CDR3 DNA (partial): TGTGCCAGCAGCCAAGTAAAAGTGGTGGACTCC. Its translation: CASSQVKVVDS. The complete CDR3 sequence is CASSQVKVVDSDYTF.

This clone was recorded a few times. Each gene name is a mouse one. The sequence runs out 4 residues before the end of the CDR3; the remainder is reconstructed from the germline J gene. The sample holds other DNA sequences that translate to the same CDR3. The chain combines TRBV13-1 with TRBJ2-4; possibly TRBD1 for D (5 bases). Germline values: CDR1 NSHNY, CDR2 SYGAGN. The ends were cut back, 0 bases at V and 1 base at J, with 9 bases in the middle. The CDR3 consists of 15 residues. The CDR3 DNA, read in part, is TGTGCCAGCAGTGATGCGAGGGGAGGTCAAAAC. Encoded protein: CASSDARGGQN. The entire CDR3 protein reads CASSDARGGQNTLYF.

This clone was found a few times. Gene names are mouse gene names. The read ends 4 residues shy of where the CDR3 ends; the end is completed using the germline J gene. The chain joins TRBV19 to TRBJ2-3, with TRBD1 matching over 9 bases. Losses at the gene ends were 1 base for V and 4 bases for J; bases not matched to a gene: 4. Germline V gene data show CDR1 as FNHDT and CDR2 as SITEND (reference sequence). This CDR3 region has 15 residues. Incomplete CDR3 DNA: TGTGCCAGCAGTATACGGGGGACAGGGACAGAA. The encoded protein is CASSIRGTGTE. The CDR3 in its entirety is CASSIRGTGTETLYF. The whole variable domain, filled in from reference TRBV19 and TRBJ2-3, reads GGIITQTPKFLIGQEGQKLTLKCQQNFNHDTMYWYRQDSGKGLRLIYYSITENDLQKGDLSEGYDASREKKSSFSLTVTSAQKNEMAVFLCASSIRGTGTETLYFGSGTRLTVL.

This clone was seen a handful of times. The genes and germline here are from mouse. Coverage ceases 4 residues before the CDR3 finishes, and the germline J gene fills in the end. The chain couples TRBV31 to TRBJ1-2, with D possibly matching TRBD1 (6 bases). Germline assignment: CDR1 GKSSPN and CDR2 SITVG. The CDR3 spans 13 residues. Trimming removed 5 bases from V and 0 bases from J, with 10 bases in between. The sequenced CDR3 bases are TGTGCCTGGGGGACATCTGCAAACTCC. Translated, it gives CAWGTSANS. The CDR3 reads in full as CAWGTSANSDYTF.

About this clone: The gene names here belong to mouse. The read falls 4 residues short of the CDR3 end, and the missing part is taken from the germline J gene. This rearrangement joins TRBV1 to TRBJ2-3; TRBD2 is a possible D gene (7 bases). Germline values: CDR1 NSQYPW, CDR2 LRSPGD (reference sequence). CDR3 length: 14 amino acids. V shed 4 bases and J shed 1 base, with 9 bases lying between them. The covered CDR3 bases are TGCACCTGCAGTGGGGGGGCGGGTGCAGAA. It yields the protein CTCSGGAGAE. The full CDR3 sequence reads CTCSGGAGAETLYF.

Points on this clone: The listed genes are named as in mouse. CDR3 DNA (partial): TGTGCCAGCAGCCAAGATAAGGGGACAGGGGGGACCTAT. It specifies CASSQDKGTGGTY. The complete CDR3 sequence is CASSQDKGTGGTYEQYF. V usage is TRBV5 and J usage is TRBJ2-7; 11 nucleotides match TRBD1. The read falls 4 residues short of the CDR3 end, and the missing part is taken from the germline J gene. From germline, CDR1 is LGHNA and CDR2 YNLKQL (reference sequence). The CDR3 totals 17 residues. V lost 0 bases, J lost 2 bases, and 6 bases stayed unmatched.

This clone showed up just a few times. Genes and germline come from the mouse. The read ends 4 residues early relative to the CDR3; the germline J gene fills the gap. The rearrangement uses TRBV19 and TRBJ2-1; possibly TRBD1 for D (6 bases). Germline loops: CDR1 FNHDT, CDR2 SITEND (reference sequence). CDR3 size: 13 residues. This CDR3 reads CASSTGARAEQFF. The covered CDR3 bases are TGTGCCAGCAGTACAGGGGCGAGGGCT.

Regarding this clone: Genes and germline are mouse. The read halts 4 residues ahead of the CDR3 end, with the missing end drawn from the germline J gene. This chain connects TRBV19 to TRBJ1-2, with a weak D call TRBD1 (5 bases). Germline V gene sequence: CDR1 FNHDT, CDR2 SITEND (reference sequence). Trimming removed 5 bases at V and 0 bases at J, with 8 bases between. This CDR3 spans 13 amino acids. The covered CDR3 bases are TGTGCCAGCAGGTCGACAGCAAACTCC. This gives the protein CASRSTANS. The CDR3, in full, reads CASRSTANSDYTF.

This clone was recorded a few times. Germline and genes here are mouse. The read gets to within 4 residues of the CDR3 end, and the germline J gene fills in the rest. This chain connects TRBV17 to TRBJ2-3; 13 bases are shared with TRBD2. From germline, CDR1 is MNHDT and CDR2 YYDKIL. Trimming removed 8 bases from V and 3 bases from J; junction bases left unmatched: 11. The CDR3 spans 17 residues. The DNA read from the CDR3 is TGTGCTAGCCAACCGGGACTGGGGGGGAGGAAAGCAGAA. It specifies CASQPGLGGRKAE. The CDR3 reads in full as CASQPGLGGRKAETLYF. Based on the CDR3 plus reference TRBV17 and TRBJ2-3, the full variable domain is DTTVKQNPRYKLARVGKPVNLICSQTMNHDTMYWYQKKPNQAPKLLLFYYDKILNREADTFEKFQSSRPNNSFCSLYIGSAGLEYSAMYLCASQPGLGGRKAETLYFGSGTRLTVL.

Notes on this clone: Gene names follow the mouse nomenclature. The CDR3 is cut off 4 residues early in the read; its end comes from the germline J gene. The chain has TRBV19 and TRBJ2-3, with D possibly being TRBD2 (7 bases). CDR1 is FNHDT, CDR2 SITEND, per germline (reference sequence). The CDR3 is made up of 15 amino acids. Partial CDR3 DNA: TGTGCCAGCAGTATTTGGGGGGCGCGGGAAGAA. It codes for CASSIWGAREE. The CDR3 as a whole reads CASSIWGAREETLYF.

Remarks on this clone: Gene names and germline refer to mouse. The read falls 4 residues short of the CDR3 end, and the missing part is taken from the germline J gene. The genes are TRBV13-2 and TRBJ2-5, with 7 bases fitting TRBD2. The CDR3 length is 13 residues. Looked up from germline, CDR1 is NNHNN and CDR2 is SYGAGS (reference sequence). CDR3 protein: CASGEGTEDTQYF. Partial CDR3 DNA: TGTGCCAGCGGTGAGGGGACTGAAGAC.

This clone was seen a handful of times. Gene names denote mouse genes. The missing CDR3 end, 4 residues past where the read stops, is filled in from the germline J gene. V gene TRBV13-1 combines with J gene TRBJ2-1; 10 bases agree with TRBD2. CDR1 is NSHNY, CDR2 SYGAGN, per germline. The CDR3 is 16 residues long. J lost 3 bases, V lost 0 bases, and 3 bases had no gene match. CDR3 region: CASSDVTGGRYAEQFF. CDR3 bases read: TGTGCCAGCAGTGATGTGACTGGGGGGCGCTATGCT.

This clone was recorded a few times. Germline and genes: mouse. The sequenced fragment ends 4 residues before the CDR3 boundary, so the rest is inferred from the germline J gene. The rearrangement links TRBV5 to TRBJ2-2, with a possible D match to TRBD2 (7 bases). The CDR3 is made up of 16 amino acids. Between the trimmed V and J ends, which lost 1 base and 0 bases, there was a span of 9 bases. Germline V lookup: CDR1 LGHNA, CDR2 YNLKQL (reference sequence). CDR3 loop: CASSQGGAANTGQLYF. CDR3 DNA (partial): TGTGCCAGCAGCCAAGGGGGGGCGGCAAACACCGGG.

This clone showed up many times. Mouse names are used for the genes. The read terminates 4 residues before the CDR3 end, so the remaining end is supplied by the germline J gene. The J gene is TRBJ1-2, the V gene TRBV1; D not certain. Per the germline V gene, CDR1 is NSQYPW and CDR2 is LRSPGD (reference sequence). V was cut by 1 base and J by 0 bases, with 6 bases left in between. The CDR3 is 14 residues long. The CDR3 DNA, read in part, is TGCACCTGCAGTGCAGCATCTGCAAACTCC. Translated: CTCSAASANS. In full, the CDR3 reads CTCSAASANSDYTF.

This clone has just a few counts. Genes and germline come from the mouse. Read data end 4 residues before the CDR3 end; the end is taken from the germline J gene. The J gene is TRBJ2-7, the V gene TRBV19, with D maybe TRBD1 (6 bases). Germline V gives CDR1 FNHDT, CDR2 SITEND (reference sequence). The V end lost 5 bases, the J end lost 2 bases, and 11 bases lay between the germline ends. This CDR3 has 13 amino acids. The CDR3 loop reads CASRGQKTYEQYF. The sequenced part of the CDR3 DNA is TGTGCCAGCAGAGGACAGAAAACCTAT.